These 19 T cell receptor beta chains were sequenced from one sample in a study of regulatory T cells in long-lasting Graves disease. Time point indicated: newly diagnosed GD, antithyroid drugs for less than 3 months. After RNA was extracted from PBMCs, the TCR library was made from it. CDR3 regions were amplified by Arm-PCR using iRepertoire HTBI primers to build TCR beta libraries. MiXCR was run by TCRdb on the multiplex PCR reads, yielding one entry per CDR3 protein. The data contain around 250,000 distinct CDR3 sequences, around 17% of them singletons. Source: peripheral blood mononuclear cells (PBMCs), taken at new diagnosis, from a patient treated with antithyroid drugs. The receptors were gathered from a female donor with Graves disease.

The chain joins TRBV6-5 to TRBJ2-4, with D perhaps matching TRBD1 (6 bases). The DNA end lines up better with TRBJ2-1; the J call may be wrong. Germline assignment: CDR1 MNHEY and CDR2 SVGAGI. The CDR3 totals 13 residues. The CDR3 nucleotides are TGTGCCAGCAGTTATAGTGGGGGCGGTTACCAGTTCTTC. This translates into CASSYSGGGYQFF.

This clonotype was observed a handful of times. This chain joins TRBV5-1 and TRBJ2-7; 12 positions match TRBD2. The CDR3 consists of 17 residues. V lost 0 bases, J lost 7 bases, and 11 bases stayed unmatched. CDR1 is SGHRS, CDR2 YFSETQ, per germline. In nucleotides, the CDR3 is TGCGCCAGCAGCTTGGGACTAGCGGGAGCAAGGGGGGAAGAGCAGTACTTC. Encoded protein: CASSLGLAGARGEEQYF.

A word on this clonotype: A much larger clone differs from this one at a single base, so this may be a read error. The chain uses TRBV6-5 and TRBJ2-2, with D possibly being TRBD2 (5 bases). Germline V gene sequence: CDR1 MNHEY, CDR2 SVGAGI. Trimming removed 0 bases from V and 6 bases from J, with 17 bases in between. The CDR3 has 17 residues. The CDR3 bases are TGTGCCAGCAGTTACTCCGTGATCCCACCGAGGGCCGGGGAGCTGTTTTTT. It specifies CASSYSVIPPRAGELFF.

This clonotype has a count of ten or more. The chain uses TRBV18 and TRBJ1-1, with D possibly matching TRBD1 (6 bases). This CDR3 has 15 amino acids. Germline lookup yields CDR1 KGHSH and CDR2 LQKENI. The ends were cut back, 5 bases at V and 6 bases at J, with 19 bases in the middle. The DNA of the CDR3 is TGTGCCAGCTCAGTGTCGAAGGGGGAGGGAGCTGAAGCTTTCTTT. Translation: CASSVSKGEGAEAFF.

This clonotype was counted a few times. The genes are TRBV6-2 or TRBV6-3 and TRBJ2-7; the match to TRBD2 covers 10 bases. The ends lost 6 bases at V and 0 bases at J; junction bases unmatched: 2. This CDR3 region has 14 residues. In germline, CDR1 is MNHEY, CDR2 SVGEGT. The CDR3 here is CASRRTSGSYEQYF. The CDR3 DNA reads TGTGCCAGCAGAAGGACTAGCGGCTCCTACGAGCAGTACTTC.

This clonotype showed up many times. The chain has TRBV7-9 and TRBJ2-3, with D perhaps given as TRBD1 or TRBD2 (5 bases each). In germline, CDR1 is SEHNR, CDR2 FQNEAQ (reference sequence). V lost 5 bases and J 0 bases, leaving 15 bases between the germline ends. This CDR3 comprises 16 residues. CDR3 loop: CASSHGTTGSTDTQYF. DNA of the CDR3: TGTGCCAGCAGCCACGGGACGACTGGTAGCACAGATACGCAGTATTTT.

Ten or more counts support this clonotype. The chain uses TRBV18 and TRBJ1-2; no clear D gene. V was trimmed by 2 bases and J by 5 bases, leaving 12 bases between them. The germline CDR1 and CDR2 sequences are KGHSH and LQKENI. The CDR3 runs to 14 residues. The CDR3 nucleotides are TGTGCCAGCTCACCAGGCAGGCGGAGTTATGGCTACACCTTC. It codes for CASSPGRRSYGYTF.

This clonotype was seen ten or more times. CDR3 bases: TGCAGTGCACCTTTAGCGGGATCGGGGAATGAGCAGTTCTTC. Encoded protein: CSAPLAGSGNEQFF. The rearrangement uses TRBV20-1 and TRBJ2-1; TRBD2 matches 8 bases. J was trimmed by 7 bases and V by 6 bases; bases with no gene match: 11. The CDR3 extends over 14 amino acids. CDR1 and CDR2 (germline): DFQATT, SNEGSKA (reference sequence).

Ten or more counts support this clonotype. The chain employs TRBV7-2 and TRBJ2-7; no firm D call. This CDR3 comprises 12 residues. Germline V CDR1 and CDR2: SGHTA, FQGNSA. V lost 3 bases and J lost 3, with 6 bases in between. The chain's CDR3 is CASSFANYEQYF. CDR3 DNA sequence: TGTGCCAGCAGCTTCGCCAACTACGAGCAGTACTTC.

This clonotype was counted ten times or more. The rearrangement links TRBV7-2 to TRBJ1-2; 12 bases line up with TRBD1. Trimming took 6 bases from V and 7 from J; bases not matched to a gene: 9. Germline CDR1 reads SGHTA; CDR2 reads FQGNSA. There are 15 residues in the CDR3. CDR3 amino acids: CASRATGTGGFGYTF. CDR3 sequence (DNA): TGTGCCAGCAGAGCTACCGGGACAGGGGGCTTTGGCTACACCTTC.

A word on this clonotype: A read error may produce the germline difference seen at one junction end. The chain employs TRBV24-1 and TRBJ2-1; either TRBD1 or TRBD2 may supply D (5 bases each). Germline CDR1 KGHDR, CDR2 SFDVKD. This CDR3 has 18 amino acids. The DNA of the CDR3 is TGTGCCACCAGTGATTCCATTCCCGGGACGATCTCCTACGATGAGCAGTTCTTC. It specifies CATSDSIPGTISYDEQFF.

This clonotype was recorded at least ten times. The rearrangement links TRBV20-1 to TRBJ2-7, with D tentatively TRBD2 (7 bases). The germline V gene encodes CDR1 DFQATT and CDR2 SNEGSKA (reference sequence). The V gene lost 6 bases and the J gene lost 5 bases, with 17 bases spanning the gap. The CDR3 has 13 amino acids. Here the CDR3 reads CSAMGGGWNEQYF. The CDR3 DNA follows: TGCAGTGCAATGGGCGGGGGCTGGAACGAGCAGTACTTC.

Comment on this clonotype: This likely stems from a read error, as it lies one base from a far larger clone. The chain couples TRBV7-6 to TRBJ2-7; D may be TRBD1 (5 bases). The ends were cut back, 4 bases at V and 5 bases at J, with 6 bases in the middle. Germline V lookup: CDR1 SGHVS, CDR2 FNYEAQ. This CDR3 spans 11 amino acids. In nucleotides, the CDR3 is TGTGCCAGCAGCTCAGGGAACGAGCAGTACTTC. The encoded protein is CASSSGNEQYF. Full variable domain (outside the CDR3, taken from reference TRBV7-6 and TRBJ2-7): GAGVSQSPRYKVTKRGQDVALRCDPISGHVSLYWYRQALGQGPEFLTYFNYEAQQDKSGLPNDRFSAERPEGSISTLTIQRTEQRDSAMYRCASSSGNEQYFGPGTRLTVT.

This clonotype has ten or more counts. The chain couples TRBV11-2 to TRBJ2-5, with D perhaps TRBD1 (6 bases). Per germline, CDR1 SGHAT and CDR2 FQNNGV. Trimming took 1 base from V and 0 from J, leaving 9 bases between them. This CDR3 has 15 amino acids. CDR3 protein: CASSLAGAYQETQYF. The CDR3 DNA follows: TGTGCCAGCAGCTTAGCAGGGGCCTACCAAGAGACCCAGTACTTC.

In this sample, this clonotype turned up a few times. The gene calls are TRBV7-2 and TRBJ2-7, with TRBD1 matching over 10 bases. The CDR3 totals 14 residues. J lost 3 bases, V lost 5 bases, and 4 bases had no gene match. Per the germline V gene, CDR1 is SGHTA and CDR2 is FQGNSA. CDR3 in DNA: TGTGCCAGCAGCCGGCGGACAGGGGGCTACGAGCAGTACTTC. Its protein product is CASSRRTGGYEQYF.

There are a few counts of this clonotype. A clone one base away is much larger, so this may be a read error. The V call is TRBV19, the J call TRBJ2-1; 7 positions match TRBD1. The ends lost 5 bases at V and 2 bases at J; junction bases unmatched: 6. The CDR3 runs 15 residues. Germline V gives CDR1 LNHDA, CDR2 SQIVND (reference sequence). Here the CDR3 DNA reads TGTGCCAGTAGTTCGGGACAGACTCCCTACAATGAGCAGTTCTTC. Its translation is CASSSGQTPYNEQFF.

Many counts were recorded for this clonotype. This chain connects TRBV11-2 to TRBJ2-7; D could derive from TRBD1 or TRBD2 (5 bases each). The CDR3 spans 17 residues. V shed 1 base and J shed 5 bases, with 21 bases lying between them. In germline, CDR1 is SGHAT, CDR2 FQNNGV. The CDR3 reads CASSLAGLSGTSHEQYF. DNA for the CDR3: TGTGCCAGCAGCTTAGCTGGGCTCTCCGGGACGTCCCACGAGCAGTACTTC. Full variable domain (remainder filled in from reference TRBV11-2 and TRBJ2-7): EAGVAQSPRYKIIEKRQSVAFWCNPISGHATLYWYQQILGQGPKLLIQFQNNGVVDDSQLPKDRFSAERLKGVDSTLKIQPAKLEDSAVYLCASSLAGLSGTSHEQYFGPGTRLTVT.

This clonotype was recorded at least ten times. The chain is built from TRBV28 and TRBJ1-1, with D hard to call. V gave up 5 bases and J gave up 4 bases, with 11 bases separating them. CDR1 is MDHEN, CDR2 SYDVKM, per germline. The CDR3 covers 13 residues. CDR3 sequence: CASSIPVTTEAFF. The DNA of the CDR3 is TGTGCCAGCAGTATCCCCGTGACCACTGAAGCTTTCTTT.

Turning to this clonotype: This may stem from a read error, because a much larger clone lies one nucleotide away. This chain links TRBV12-3 or TRBV12-4 with TRBJ1-2; D possibly corresponds to TRBD1 (6 bases). This CDR3 region has 15 residues. The V gene lost 2 bases and the J gene lost 1 base, with 11 bases spanning the gap. The CDR3 sequence: CASSLSAGDNYGYTF. The CDR3 bases are TGTGCCAGCAGTTTATCCGCAGGGGATAACTATGGCTACACCTTC.